The 19 T cell receptor beta chains given below trace back to one sample, sequenced in a study of blood T cell repertoires in COVID-19. The method was immunoSEQ multiplex PCR; TCRdb's version includes in-frame clones alone and lacks a portion of them. The sample holds approximately 300,000 clones, roughly nine tenths seen once. Sequenced input: PBMCs or T cells enriched from blood (not recorded which). The source of these receptors is a woman aged 30 to 39 who had been exposed to COVID-19.

V gene TRBV7-9 combines with J gene TRBJ1-4; D perhaps matches TRBD1 (6 bases). The CDR3 spans 15 residues. Germline V CDR1 and CDR2: SEHNR, FQNEAQ (reference sequence). The V end was cut by 1 base, the J end by 4 bases, with 10 bases between. For the CDR3, the DNA is TGTGCCAGCAGCTTAGACAGGGTTGGTAATGAAAAACTGTTTTTT. It translates to CASSLDRVGNEKLFF.

This sequence joins TRBV6-5 and TRBJ1-6, with D perhaps matching TRBD1 (5 bases). The ends were cut back, 6 bases at V and 14 bases at J, with 20 bases in the middle. The germline CDR1 and CDR2 sequences are MNHEY and SVGAGI. The CDR3 is made up of 14 amino acids. The CDR3 is CASRKDGVGGTLHF. The CDR3 DNA follows: TGTGCCAGCAGGAAGGACGGGGTCGGGGGAACCCTCCACTTT.

The gene calls are TRBV7-9 and TRBJ1-6; D not resolved. The CDR3 runs 15 residues. CDR1 SEHNR and CDR2 FQNEAQ come from the germline V gene (reference sequence). V was shortened by 4 bases and J by 0 bases, with 7 bases between the two germline ends. The CDR3 DNA is TGTGCCAGCAGCTATCTTAGCTCCTATAATTCACCCCTCCACTTT. Translation: CASSYLSSYNSPLHF.

The genes are TRBV7-6 and TRBJ2-7, with 11 bases aligning to TRBD1. V dropped 5 bases and J dropped 2; count of bases not matched to a gene: 5. The CDR3 has 15 amino acids. The germline CDR1 and CDR2 sequences are SGHVS and FNYEAQ. CDR3 sequence (DNA): TGTGCCAGCAGCCCCGGGACAGGGGGAACCTACGAGCAGTACTTC. This sequence encodes CASSPGTGGTYEQYF.

The rearrangement uses TRBV7-2 and TRBJ1-1; D remains ambiguous. This CDR3 is 16 amino acids long. Trimming took 0 bases from V and 3 from J, leaving 14 bases between them. Germline CDR1 SGHTA, CDR2 FQGNSA. Here the CDR3 reads CASSLAFGIGDTEAFF. The CDR3 nucleotides are TGTGCCAGCAGCTTAGCGTTCGGGATTGGGGACACTGAAGCTTTCTTT. Full variable domain (missing parts from reference TRBV7-2 and TRBJ1-1): GAGVSQSPSNKVTEKGKDVELRCDPISGHTALYWYRQSLGQGLEFLIYFQGNSAPDKSGLPSDRFSAERTGGSVSTLTIQRTQQEDSAVYLCASSLAFGIGDTEAFFGQGTRLTVV.

The chain links TRBV5-1 to TRBJ2-6; the match to TRBD1 covers 10 bases. The junction had 5 bases not matched to a gene; V was cut back by 2 bases and J by 0 bases. The germline gives CDR1 SGHRS, CDR2 YFSETQ. The CDR3 has 18 amino acids. The CDR3 nucleotides are TGCGCCAGCAGCTTATGGAGACAGGGGGCCTCTGGGGCCAACGTCCTGACTTTC. Residues: CASSLWRQGASGANVLTF.

V usage is TRBV7-2 and J usage is TRBJ1-1, with D hard to call. CDR3 length: 14 amino acids. Trimming shortened V by 1 base and J by 4 bases, and 10 bases separated the two germline ends. Germline V gives CDR1 SGHTA, CDR2 FQGNSA. CDR3 DNA sequence: TGTGCCAGCAGCTTAGTCTCGTCGGGCACTGAAGCTTTCTTT. Amino acid sequence: CASSLVSSGTEAFF. Full variable domain (missing parts from reference TRBV7-2 and TRBJ1-1): GAGVSQSPSNKVTEKGKDVELRCDPISGHTALYWYRQSLGQGLEFLIYFQGNSAPDKSGLPSDRFSAERTGGSVSTLTIQRTQQEDSAVYLCASSLVSSGTEAFFGQGTRLTVV.

This clone was seen a handful of times. V and J are TRBV14 and TRBJ1-1, with a tentative D call TRBD1 (5 bases). V lost 0 bases, J lost 8 bases, and 10 bases lay in between. The CDR3 extends over 13 amino acids. Per germline, CDR1 SGHDN and CDR2 FVKESK. CDR3 coding DNA: TGTGCCAGCAGCCAAGAAACATGGACAGAAGCTTTCTTT. Its protein product is CASSQETWTEAFF.

The chain has TRBV5-1 and TRBJ2-5, with 7 bases that match TRBD2. The CDR3 extends over 16 amino acids. Germline assignment: CDR1 SGHRS and CDR2 YFSETQ. Trimming took 0 bases from V and 4 from J; bases not matched to a gene: 9. DNA for the CDR3: TGCGCCAGCAGCTTGGCTCCTCCGGGAGGCGGAGAGACCCAGTACTTC. Translation gives CASSLAPPGGGETQYF.

The count of this clone is one. The rearrangement links TRBV5-1 to TRBJ2-1; 8 bases are a match to TRBD2. The CDR3 is 15 amino acids. Germline CDR1 SGHRS, CDR2 YFSETQ. Unmatched junction bases numbered 14, after V lost 3 bases and J lost 12 bases. The chain's CDR3 is CASSWGLSGGPGQFF. CDR3 nucleotides: TGCGCCAGCAGCTGGGGACTAAGCGGGGGACCGGGGCAGTTCTTC.

The chain combines TRBV20-1 with TRBJ1-2; no clear D gene. The germline CDR1 and CDR2 sequences are DFQATT and SNEGSKA (reference sequence). With 5 bases removed from V and 2 bases from J, the gap between germline ends came to 3 bases. This CDR3 region has 10 residues. Here the CDR3 reads CSAGNYGYTF. The CDR3, as DNA: TGCAGTGCTGGCAACTATGGCTACACCTTC.

In this sample, this clone turned up many times. The CDR3 is CASSSSGGSYNEQFF. The CDR3 DNA follows: TGTGCCAGCAGTTCATCAGGGGGCTCCTACAATGAGCAGTTCTTC. The chain uses TRBV6-2 or TRBV6-3 and TRBJ2-1; TRBD1 agrees at 7 bases. J gave up 0 bases and V 4 bases, and 3 bases lay outside the gene matches. Germline-derived CDR1 and CDR2 are MNHEY and SVGEGT. The CDR3 sequence is 15 residues long.

The V and J genes are TRBV19 and TRBJ2-7; D may be TRBD1 (5 bases). The CDR3 is made up of 14 amino acids. V gave up 4 bases and J gave up 2 bases, with 12 bases separating them. From germline, CDR1 is LNHDA and CDR2 SQIVND (reference sequence). CDR3 in DNA: TGTGCCAGTAGTAGTCATACAGGAGCCTACGAGCAGTACTTC. Translation gives CASSSHTGAYEQYF.

The chain couples TRBV19 to TRBJ2-7, with no clear D. This CDR3 contains 13 residues. V dropped 2 bases and J dropped 2 bases, with 7 bases sitting between them. Germline-derived CDR1 and CDR2 are LNHDA and SQIVND (reference sequence). The CDR3 region is CASSITDTYEQYF. CDR3 sequence (DNA): TGTGCCAGTAGTATAACAGATACCTACGAGCAGTACTTC.

This clone has only one observation. The genes are TRBV5-5 and TRBJ2-5, with D hard to call. Germline V gives CDR1 SGHKS, CDR2 YYEKEE (reference sequence). Trimming took 3 bases from V and 1 from J, leaving 7 bases between them. The CDR3 has 13 amino acids. The CDR3 DNA reads TGTGCCAGCAGCTATTACAGCCAAGAGACCCAGTACTTC. This codes for CASSYYSQETQYF.

V usage is TRBV6-5 and J usage is TRBJ2-7, with 8 bases that match TRBD1. The CDR3 spans 14 residues. Trimming cost V 7 bases and J 1 base; bases outside gene matches: 6. CDR1 is MNHEY, CDR2 SVGAGI, per germline. Here the CDR3 DNA reads TGTGCCAGCACCCGGGGACAGGATTCCTACGAGCAGTACTTC. Encoded protein: CASTRGQDSYEQYF.

The CDR3 here is CASSPDRGTGVTEAFF. The CDR3 nucleotides are TGTGCCAGCTCACCGGACAGGGGGACCGGGGTAACTGAAGCTTTCTTT. This rearrangement joins TRBV18 to TRBJ1-1; 10 positions match TRBD1. Germline CDR1 reads KGHSH; CDR2 reads LQKENI. V lost 3 bases, J lost 5 bases, and 9 bases stayed unmatched. The CDR3 loop spans 16 amino acids.

This clone was counted a few times. The chain joins TRBV7-9 to TRBJ1-1; 8 nucleotides agree with TRBD1. This CDR3 spans 16 amino acids. Germline V CDR1 and CDR2: SEHNR, FQNEAQ (reference sequence). Germline trimming cut 2 bases from V and 2 bases from J; bases unmatched to any gene: 7. CDR3 nucleotide sequence: TGTGCCAGCAGCTTAAGGAGACAGGGGACAAACACTGAAGCTTTCTTT. It codes for CASSLRRQGTNTEAFF.

The chain combines TRBV3-1 (or the pseudogene TRBV3-2) with TRBJ2-1; 7 nucleotides agree with TRBD1. CDR3 length: 16 amino acids. V dropped 4 bases and J dropped 0; count of bases not matched to a gene: 6. Per germline, CDR1 LGHDT and CDR2 YNNKEL (reference sequence). This CDR3 is CASSRPRGSSYNEQFF. CDR3 DNA sequence: TGTGCCAGCAGCCGACCCAGGGGGAGCTCCTACAATGAGCAGTTCTTC.